This T cell receptor (beta chain) appears in the sequencing data of a study of shared T cell receptors in the human thymus. Produced via immunoSEQ multiplex PCR; TCRdb's table is partial and in-frame only. This table has about 730,000 clones, approximately 85% appearing once. The CDR3 loop spans 14 amino acids. Germline CDR1 is SGHTA and CDR2 is FQGNSA. Trimming left V 4 bases short and J 2 bases short, with 12 bases between. These same records also appear under a second study, on human thymus T cells. That paper adds: Donor material was obtained from healthy Finnish infants undergoing corrective surgery for congenital heart defects. The thymus was resected at corrective cardiac surgery. Thymic and blood repertoires showed apparently biased V and J gene usage. The related literature has documented a marked overlap of thymic repertoires among unrelated individuals.

Sequenced sample: thymocytes. The receptor was isolated from a girl in the first two years of life with a congenital heart defect. This chain connects TRBV7-2 to TRBJ2-7, with a tentative D call TRBD1 (5 bases). CDR3 sequence: CASSSRPRAYEQYF. The CDR3 DNA follows: TGTGCCAGCAGCTCACGCCCCAGGGCCTACGAGCAGTACTTC.